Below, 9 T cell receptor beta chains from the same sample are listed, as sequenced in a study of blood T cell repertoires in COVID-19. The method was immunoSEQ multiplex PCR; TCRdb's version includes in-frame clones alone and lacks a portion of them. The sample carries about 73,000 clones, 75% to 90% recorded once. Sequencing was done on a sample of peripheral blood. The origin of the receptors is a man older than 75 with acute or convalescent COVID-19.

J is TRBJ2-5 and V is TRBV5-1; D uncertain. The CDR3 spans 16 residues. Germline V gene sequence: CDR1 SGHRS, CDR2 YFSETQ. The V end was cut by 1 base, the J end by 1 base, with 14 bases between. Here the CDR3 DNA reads TGCGCCAGCAGCTTGAATCCAAACGCTATCCAAGAGACCCAGTACTTC. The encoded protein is CASSLNPNAIQETQYF.

CDR3 protein: CASSERTGLQHF. In DNA form, the CDR3 reads TGTGCCAGCAGTGAGAGGACAGGGCTGCAGCATTTT. V is TRBV2 and J is TRBJ1-5; 8 nucleotides agree with TRBD1. There are 12 residues in the CDR3. Germline V gene data show CDR1 as SNHLY and CDR2 as FYNNEI. V lost 3 bases to trimming and J lost 13 bases; unmatched junction nucleotides: 5.

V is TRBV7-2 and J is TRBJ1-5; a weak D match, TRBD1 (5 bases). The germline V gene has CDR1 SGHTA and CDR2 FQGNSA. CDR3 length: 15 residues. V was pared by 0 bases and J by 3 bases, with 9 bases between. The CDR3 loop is CASSLAGQLNQPQHF. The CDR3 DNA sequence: TGTGCCAGCAGCTTAGCGGGGCAGCTCAATCAGCCCCAGCATTTT.

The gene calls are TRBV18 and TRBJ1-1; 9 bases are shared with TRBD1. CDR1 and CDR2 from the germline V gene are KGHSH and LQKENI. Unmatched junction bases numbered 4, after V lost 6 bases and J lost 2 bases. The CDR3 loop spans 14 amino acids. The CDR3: CASSETGGNTEAFF. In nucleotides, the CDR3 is TGTGCCAGCTCTGAGACAGGGGGTAACACTGAAGCTTTCTTT. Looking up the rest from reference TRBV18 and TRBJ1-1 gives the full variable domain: NAGVMQNPRHLVRRRGQEARLRCSPMKGHSHVYWYRQLPEEGLKFMVYLQKENIIDESGMPKERFSAEFPKEGPSILRIQQVVRGDSAAYFCASSETGGNTEAFFGQGTRLTVV.

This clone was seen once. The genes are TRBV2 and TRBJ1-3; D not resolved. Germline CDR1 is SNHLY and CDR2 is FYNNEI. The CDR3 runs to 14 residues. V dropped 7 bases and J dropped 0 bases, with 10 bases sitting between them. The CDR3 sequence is CASIGRSSGNTIYF. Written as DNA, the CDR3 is TGTGCCAGCATCGGGAGAAGCTCTGGAAACACCATATATTTT.

The CDR3 bases are TGTGCCAGCAGTCCCGCGCGATGGGACAGGGGGGATCGGGACTATGGCTACACCTTC. Its protein is CASSPARWDRGDRDYGYTF. The chain links TRBV27 to TRBJ1-2; TRBD1 matches 11 bases. The CDR3 extends over 19 amino acids. Per germline, CDR1 MNHEY and CDR2 SMNVEV (reference sequence). V lost 5 bases to trimming and J lost 3 bases; unmatched junction nucleotides: 17.

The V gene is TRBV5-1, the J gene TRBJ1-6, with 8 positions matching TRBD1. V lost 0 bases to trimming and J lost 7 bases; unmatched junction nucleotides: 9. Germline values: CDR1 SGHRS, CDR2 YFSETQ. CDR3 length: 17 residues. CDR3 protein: CASSLETVAGGNSPLHF. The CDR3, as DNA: TGCGCCAGCAGCTTGGAGACCGTAGCAGGGGGCAATTCACCCCTCCACTTT.

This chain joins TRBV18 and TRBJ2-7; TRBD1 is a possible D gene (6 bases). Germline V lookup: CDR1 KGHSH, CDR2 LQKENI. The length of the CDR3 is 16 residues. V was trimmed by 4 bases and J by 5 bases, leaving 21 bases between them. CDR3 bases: TGTGCCAGCTCACTCCCGGCGCTTCAGGGGAGAAACGAGCAGTACTTC. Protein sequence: CASSLPALQGRNEQYF.

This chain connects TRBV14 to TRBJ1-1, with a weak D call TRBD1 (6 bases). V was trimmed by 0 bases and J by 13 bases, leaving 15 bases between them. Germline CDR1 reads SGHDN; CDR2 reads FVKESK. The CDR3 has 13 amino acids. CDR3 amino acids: CASSQDPTGRGFF. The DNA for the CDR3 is TGTGCCAGCAGCCAAGATCCTACAGGGAGAGGTTTCTTT.